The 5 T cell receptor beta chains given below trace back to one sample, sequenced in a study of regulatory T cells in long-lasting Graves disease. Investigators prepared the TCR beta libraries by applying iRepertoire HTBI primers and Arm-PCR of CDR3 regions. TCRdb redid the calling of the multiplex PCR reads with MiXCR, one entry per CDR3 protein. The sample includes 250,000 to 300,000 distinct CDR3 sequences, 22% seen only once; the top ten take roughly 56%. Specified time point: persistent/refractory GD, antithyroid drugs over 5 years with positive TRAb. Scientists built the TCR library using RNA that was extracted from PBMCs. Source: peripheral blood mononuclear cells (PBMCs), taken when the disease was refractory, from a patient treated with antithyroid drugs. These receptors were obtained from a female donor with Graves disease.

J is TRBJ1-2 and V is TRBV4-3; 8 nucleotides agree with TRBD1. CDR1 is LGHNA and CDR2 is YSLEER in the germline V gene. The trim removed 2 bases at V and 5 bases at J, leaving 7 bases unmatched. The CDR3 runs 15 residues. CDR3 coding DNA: TGCGCCAGCAGCCAATCCGCGGGACAGGCGTATGGCTACACCTTC. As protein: CASSQSAGQAYGYTF.

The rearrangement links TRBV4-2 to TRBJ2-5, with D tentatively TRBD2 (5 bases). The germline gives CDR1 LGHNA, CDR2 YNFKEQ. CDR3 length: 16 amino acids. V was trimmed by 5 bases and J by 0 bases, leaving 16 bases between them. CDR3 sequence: CASSFGNPEHQETQYF. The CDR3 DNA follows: TGTGCCAGCAGCTTCGGGAATCCTGAACACCAAGAGACCCAGTACTTC.

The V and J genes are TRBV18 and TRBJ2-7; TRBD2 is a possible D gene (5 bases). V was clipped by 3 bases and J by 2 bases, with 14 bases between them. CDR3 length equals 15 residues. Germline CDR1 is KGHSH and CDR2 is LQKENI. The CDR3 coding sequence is TGTGCCAGCTCACCCCGGGGTAGAGAAACCTACGAGCAGTACTTC. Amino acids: CASSPRGRETYEQYF.

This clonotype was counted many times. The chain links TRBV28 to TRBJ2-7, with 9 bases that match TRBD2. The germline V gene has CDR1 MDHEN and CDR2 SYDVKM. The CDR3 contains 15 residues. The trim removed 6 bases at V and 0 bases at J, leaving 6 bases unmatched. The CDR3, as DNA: TGTGCCAGCAGCTTAAGCGGGAGGAGCTCCTACGAGCAGTACTTC. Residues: CASSLSGRSSYEQYF.

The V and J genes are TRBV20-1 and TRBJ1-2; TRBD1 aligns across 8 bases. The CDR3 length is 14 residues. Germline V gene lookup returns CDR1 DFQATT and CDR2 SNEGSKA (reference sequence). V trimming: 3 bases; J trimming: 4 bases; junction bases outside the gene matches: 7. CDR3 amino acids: CSARGQDGFYGYTF. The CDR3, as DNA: TGCAGTGCTAGGGGACAGGACGGCTTCTATGGCTACACCTTC.